What follows are 13 T cell receptor beta chains derived from one specimen sequenced in a study of blood T cell repertoires in COVID-19. The repertoire was sequenced with immunoSEQ multiplex PCR; TCRdb's copy has only in-frame clones and lacks some. In the table there are under 200,000 clones, 82% of which are singletons. The sample taken for sequencing was peripheral blood. The origin of the receptors is a woman aged 55-69 years with COVID-19, enrolled during active disease.

The chain is built from TRBV6-1 and TRBJ2-7, with D perhaps matching TRBD1 (5 bases). Germline V gene lookup returns CDR1 MNHNS and CDR2 SASEGT. The CDR3 has 16 residues. Trimming stripped 4 bases from V and 9 bases from J, with 25 bases between. CDR3 nucleotide sequence: TGTGCCAGCAGTGGTCGAGTAGGCAGGGAACGCGGTGGGCAGTACTTC. Amino acids: CASSGRVGRERGGQYF.

The chain is built from TRBV7-2 and TRBJ2-1; 8 positions match TRBD1. Germline-derived CDR1 and CDR2 are SGHTA and FQGNSA. The CDR3 spans 14 residues. V lost 5 bases and J lost 9; bases outside the gene matches: 9. This CDR3 reads CASSTDREVGEQFF. The CDR3 nucleotides are TGTGCCAGCAGCACGGACAGGGAGGTCGGTGAGCAGTTCTTC.

The CDR3 loop reads CASSPPRTGTGVPIQETQYF. CDR3 bases: TGTGCCAGCTCACCACCGAGGACCGGGACAGGGGTCCCCATCCAAGAGACCCAGTACTTC. The chain joins TRBV18 to TRBJ2-5, with 10 bases identical to TRBD1. CDR3 length: 20 amino acids. The germline V gene has CDR1 KGHSH and CDR2 LQKENI. Trimming took 0 bases from V and 1 from J; bases not matched to a gene: 14.

The rearrangement joins TRBV6-2 or TRBV6-3 to TRBJ2-7; D unclear. The CDR3 has 12 amino acids. V lost 5 bases and J lost 0, with 5 bases in between. Germline CDR1 is MNHEY and CDR2 is SVGEGT. CDR3 region: CASSPSSYEQYV. DNA of the CDR3: TGTGCCAGCAGTCCGAGCTCCTACGAGCAGTACGTC.

The gene calls are TRBV5-1 and TRBJ2-6; D call uncertain. The germline CDR1 and CDR2 sequences are SGHRS and YFSETQ. The V and J ends lost 4 bases and 2 bases respectively, with 13 bases between them. This CDR3 is 16 amino acids long. This CDR3 reads CASSPELGTGANVLTF. CDR3 coding DNA: TGCGCCAGCAGCCCCGAGCTGGGCACTGGGGCCAACGTCCTGACTTTC. Full variable domain (remainder filled in from reference TRBV5-1 and TRBJ2-6): KAGVTQTPRYLIKTRGQQVTLSCSPISGHRSVSWYQQTPGQGLQFLFEYFSETQRNKGNFPGRFSGRQFSNSRSEMNVSTLELGDSALYLCASSPELGTGANVLTFGAGSRLTVL.

The rearrangement joins TRBV18 to TRBJ2-7, with TRBD1 matching 11 bases. The junction had 6 bases not matched to a gene; V was cut back by 4 bases and J by 4 bases. The length of the CDR3 is 15 residues. CDR1 KGHSH and CDR2 LQKENI come from the germline V gene. The CDR3 DNA reads as TGTGCCAGCTCACTCGGGACAGGGGGGATGTACGAGCAGTACTTC. Protein product: CASSLGTGGMYEQYF.

The chain couples TRBV9 to TRBJ2-5, with D unclear. The V end lost 1 base, the J end lost 2 bases, and 12 bases lay between the germline ends. The germline CDR1 and CDR2 sequences are SGDLS and YYNGEE. The CDR3 is made up of 15 amino acids. The CDR3 DNA reads TGTGCCAGCAGCGTATTGGATAGCCGGCAAGAGACCCAGTACTTC. This sequence encodes CASSVLDSRQETQYF. The full variable domain, with the rest looked up from reference TRBV9 and TRBJ2-5, is DSGVTQTPKHLITATGQRVTLRCSPRSGDLSVYWYQQSLDQGLQFLIQYYNGEERAKGNILERFSAQQFPDLHSELNLSSLELGDSALYFCASSVLDSRQETQYFGPGTRLLVL.

V usage is TRBV27 and J usage is TRBJ2-2; TRBD2 matches at 7 bases. Trimming at V came to 2 bases and at J to 3 bases, leaving 6 bases not matched to a gene. Germline V gives CDR1 MNHEY, CDR2 SMNVEV (reference sequence). The CDR3 is 16 amino acids. DNA of the CDR3: TGTGCCAGCAGTTTAGTGCGGGAGATTCACACCGGGGAGCTGTTTTTT. This encodes CASSLVREIHTGELFF.

This chain connects TRBV5-1 to TRBJ2-2; D unclear. The length of the CDR3 is 15 residues. Germline V CDR1 and CDR2: SGHRS, YFSETQ. Between the trimmed V and J ends, which lost 0 bases and 4 bases, there was a span of 10 bases. The CDR3 reads CASSLAVTPTGELFF. The CDR3 DNA sequence: TGCGCCAGCAGCTTGGCCGTCACACCCACCGGGGAGCTGTTTTTT.

V is TRBV27 and J is TRBJ1-2; a weak D match, TRBD1 (6 bases). V was cut by 3 bases and J by 4 bases, with 15 bases left in between. The germline gives CDR1 MNHEY, CDR2 SMNVEV (reference sequence). The CDR3 has 15 amino acids. The CDR3 DNA is TGTGCCAGCAGTTTCGAGCCGGGACACCCCTATGGCTACACCTTC. Protein sequence: CASSFEPGHPYGYTF.

The V call is TRBV5-8, the J call TRBJ1-5; 8 bases match TRBD1. Germline CDR1 SGHTS, CDR2 YDEGEE. CDR3 length: 15 amino acids. The V and J ends lost 4 bases and 4 bases, in that order; junction bases with no gene match: 7. CDR3 sequence: CASSAGQARNQPQHF. The CDR3 bases are TGTGCCAGCAGCGCGGGACAGGCAAGAAATCAGCCCCAGCATTTT.

This clone was found once. The chain carries TRBV11-2 and TRBJ2-7; 10 bases match TRBD2. Germline V gene data show CDR1 as SGHAT and CDR2 as FQNNGV. This CDR3 region has 15 residues. V lost 6 bases to trimming and J lost 0 bases; unmatched junction nucleotides: 5. The CDR3 is CASSLIAGGSYEQYV. CDR3 nucleotide sequence: TGTGCCAGCAGTTTAATAGCGGGGGGCTCCTACGAGCAGTACGTC.

Here the CDR3 DNA reads TGTGCCAGCAGCGTAGGGACAGGGGGCCTCTCACCCCTCCACTTT. This encodes CASSVGTGGLSPLHF. The chain has TRBV9 and TRBJ1-6, with TRBD1 identical over 11 bases. Per the germline V gene, CDR1 is SGDLS and CDR2 is YYNGEE. V shed 0 bases, J shed 10 bases, and the junction held 3 bases outside the gene matches. CDR3 length equals 15 residues.